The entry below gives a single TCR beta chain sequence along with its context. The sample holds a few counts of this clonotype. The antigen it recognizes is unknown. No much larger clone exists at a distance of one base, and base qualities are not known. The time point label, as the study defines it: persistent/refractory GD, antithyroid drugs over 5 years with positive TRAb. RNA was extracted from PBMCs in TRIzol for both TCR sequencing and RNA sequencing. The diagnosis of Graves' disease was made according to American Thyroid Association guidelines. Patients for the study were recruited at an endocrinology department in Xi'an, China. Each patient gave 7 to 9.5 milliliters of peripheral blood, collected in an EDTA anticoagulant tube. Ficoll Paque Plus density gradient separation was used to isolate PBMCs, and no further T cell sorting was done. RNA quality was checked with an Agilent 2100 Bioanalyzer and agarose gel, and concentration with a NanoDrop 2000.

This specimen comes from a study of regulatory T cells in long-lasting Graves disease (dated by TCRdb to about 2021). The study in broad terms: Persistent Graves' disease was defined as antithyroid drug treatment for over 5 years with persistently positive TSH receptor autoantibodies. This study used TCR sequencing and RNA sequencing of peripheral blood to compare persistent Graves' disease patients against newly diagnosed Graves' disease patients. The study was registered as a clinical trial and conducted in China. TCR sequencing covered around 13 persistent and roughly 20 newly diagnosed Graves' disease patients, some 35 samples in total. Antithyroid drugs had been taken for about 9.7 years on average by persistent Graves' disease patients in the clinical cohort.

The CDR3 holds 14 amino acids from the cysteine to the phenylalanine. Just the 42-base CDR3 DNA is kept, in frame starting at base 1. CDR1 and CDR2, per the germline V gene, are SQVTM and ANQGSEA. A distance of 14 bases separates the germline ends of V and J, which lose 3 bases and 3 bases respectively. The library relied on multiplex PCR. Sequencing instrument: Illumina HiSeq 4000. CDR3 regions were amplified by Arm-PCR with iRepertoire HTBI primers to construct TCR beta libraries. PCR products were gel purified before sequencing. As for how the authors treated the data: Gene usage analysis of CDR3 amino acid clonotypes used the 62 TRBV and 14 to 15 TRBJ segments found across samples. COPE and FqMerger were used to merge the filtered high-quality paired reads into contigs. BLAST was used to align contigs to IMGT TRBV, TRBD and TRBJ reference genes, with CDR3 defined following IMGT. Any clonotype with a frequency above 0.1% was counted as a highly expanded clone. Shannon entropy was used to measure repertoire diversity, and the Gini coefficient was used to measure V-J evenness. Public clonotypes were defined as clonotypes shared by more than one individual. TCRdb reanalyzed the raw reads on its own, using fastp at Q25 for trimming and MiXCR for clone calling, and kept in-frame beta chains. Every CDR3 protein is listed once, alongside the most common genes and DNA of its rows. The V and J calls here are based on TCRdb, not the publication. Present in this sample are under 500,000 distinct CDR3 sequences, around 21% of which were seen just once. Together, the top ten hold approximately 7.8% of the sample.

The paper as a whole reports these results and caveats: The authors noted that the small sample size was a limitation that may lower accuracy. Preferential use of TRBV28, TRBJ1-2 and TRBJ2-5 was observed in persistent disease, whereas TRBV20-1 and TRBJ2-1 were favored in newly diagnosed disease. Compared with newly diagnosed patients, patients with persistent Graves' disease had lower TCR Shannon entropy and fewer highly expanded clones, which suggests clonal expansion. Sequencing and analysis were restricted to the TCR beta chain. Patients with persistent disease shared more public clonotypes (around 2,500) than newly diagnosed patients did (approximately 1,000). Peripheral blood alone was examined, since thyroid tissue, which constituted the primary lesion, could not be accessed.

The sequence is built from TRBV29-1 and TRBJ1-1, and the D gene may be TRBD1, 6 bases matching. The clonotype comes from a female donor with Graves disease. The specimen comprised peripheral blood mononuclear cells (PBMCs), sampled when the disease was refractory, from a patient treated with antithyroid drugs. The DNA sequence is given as TGCAGCGTTGATGAGCGGGGGCCGTACACTGAAGCTTTCTTT. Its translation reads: CSVDERGPYTEAFF.